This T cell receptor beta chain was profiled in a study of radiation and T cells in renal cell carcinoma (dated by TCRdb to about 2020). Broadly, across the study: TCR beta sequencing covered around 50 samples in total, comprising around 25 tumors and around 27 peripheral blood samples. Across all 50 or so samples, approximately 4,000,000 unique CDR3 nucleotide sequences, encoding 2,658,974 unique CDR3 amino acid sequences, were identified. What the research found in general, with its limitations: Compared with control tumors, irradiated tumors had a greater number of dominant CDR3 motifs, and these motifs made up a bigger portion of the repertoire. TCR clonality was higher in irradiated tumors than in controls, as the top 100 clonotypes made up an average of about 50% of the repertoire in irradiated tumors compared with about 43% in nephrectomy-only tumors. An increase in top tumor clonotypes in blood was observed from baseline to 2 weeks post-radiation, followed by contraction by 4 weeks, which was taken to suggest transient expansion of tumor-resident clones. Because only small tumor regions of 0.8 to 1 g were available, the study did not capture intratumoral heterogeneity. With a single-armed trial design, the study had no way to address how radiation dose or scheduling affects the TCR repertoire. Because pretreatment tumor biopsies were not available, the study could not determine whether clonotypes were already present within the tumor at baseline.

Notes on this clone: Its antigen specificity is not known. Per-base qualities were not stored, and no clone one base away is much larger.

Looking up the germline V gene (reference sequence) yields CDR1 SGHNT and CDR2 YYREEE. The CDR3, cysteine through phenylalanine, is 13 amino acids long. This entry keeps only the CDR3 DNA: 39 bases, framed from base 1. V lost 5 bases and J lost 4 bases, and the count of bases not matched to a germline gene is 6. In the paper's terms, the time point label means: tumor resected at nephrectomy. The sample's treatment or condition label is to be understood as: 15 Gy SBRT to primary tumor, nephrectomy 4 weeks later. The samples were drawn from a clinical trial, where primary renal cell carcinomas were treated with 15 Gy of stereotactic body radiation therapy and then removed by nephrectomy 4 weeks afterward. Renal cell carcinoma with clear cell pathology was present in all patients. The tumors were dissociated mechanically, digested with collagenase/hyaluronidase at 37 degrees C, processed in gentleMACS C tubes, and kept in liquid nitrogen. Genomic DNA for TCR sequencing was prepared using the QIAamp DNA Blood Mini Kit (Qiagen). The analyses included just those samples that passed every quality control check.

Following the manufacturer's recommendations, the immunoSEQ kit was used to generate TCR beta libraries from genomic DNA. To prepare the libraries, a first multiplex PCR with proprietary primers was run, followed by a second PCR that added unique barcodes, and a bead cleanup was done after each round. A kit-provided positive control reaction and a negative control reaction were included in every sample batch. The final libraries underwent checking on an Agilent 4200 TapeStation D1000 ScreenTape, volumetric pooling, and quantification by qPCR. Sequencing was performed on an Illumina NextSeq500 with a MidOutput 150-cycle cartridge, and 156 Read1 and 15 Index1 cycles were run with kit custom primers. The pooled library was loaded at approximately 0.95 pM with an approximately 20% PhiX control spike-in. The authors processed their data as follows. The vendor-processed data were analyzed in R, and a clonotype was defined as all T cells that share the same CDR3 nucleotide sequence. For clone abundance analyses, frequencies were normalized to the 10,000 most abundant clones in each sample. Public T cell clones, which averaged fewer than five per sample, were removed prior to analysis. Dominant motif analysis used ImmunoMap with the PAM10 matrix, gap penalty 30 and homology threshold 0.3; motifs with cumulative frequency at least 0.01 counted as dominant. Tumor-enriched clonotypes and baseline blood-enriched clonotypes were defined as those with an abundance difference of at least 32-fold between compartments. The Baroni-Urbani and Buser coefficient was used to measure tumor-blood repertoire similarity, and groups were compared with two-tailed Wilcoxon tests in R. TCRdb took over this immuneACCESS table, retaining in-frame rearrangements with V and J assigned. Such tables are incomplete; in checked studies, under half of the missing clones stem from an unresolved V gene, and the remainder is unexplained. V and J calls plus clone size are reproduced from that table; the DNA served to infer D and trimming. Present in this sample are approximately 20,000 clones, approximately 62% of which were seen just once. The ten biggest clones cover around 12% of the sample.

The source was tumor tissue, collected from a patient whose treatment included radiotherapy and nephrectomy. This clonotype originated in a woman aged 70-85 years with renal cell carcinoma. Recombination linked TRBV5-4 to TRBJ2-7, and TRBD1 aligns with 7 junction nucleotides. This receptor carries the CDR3 CASSIQGWYEQYF. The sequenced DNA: TGTGCCAGCAGTATACAGGGGTGGTACGAGCAGTACTTC.